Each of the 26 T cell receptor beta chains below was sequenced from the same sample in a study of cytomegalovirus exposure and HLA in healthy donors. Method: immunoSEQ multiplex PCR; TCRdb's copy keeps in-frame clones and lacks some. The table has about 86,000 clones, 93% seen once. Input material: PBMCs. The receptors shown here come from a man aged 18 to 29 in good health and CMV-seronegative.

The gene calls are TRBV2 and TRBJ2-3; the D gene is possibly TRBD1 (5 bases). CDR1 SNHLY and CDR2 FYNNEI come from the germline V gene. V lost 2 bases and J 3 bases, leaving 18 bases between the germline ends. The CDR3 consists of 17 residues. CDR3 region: CASSEQGPLVLTDTQYF. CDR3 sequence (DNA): TGTGCCAGCAGTGAACAGGGCCCCTTGGTCTTGACAGATACGCAGTATTTT.

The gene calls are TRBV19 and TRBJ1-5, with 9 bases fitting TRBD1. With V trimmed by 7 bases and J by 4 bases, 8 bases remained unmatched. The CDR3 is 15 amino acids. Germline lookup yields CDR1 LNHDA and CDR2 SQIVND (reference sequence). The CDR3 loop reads CASTTHRGRNQPQHF. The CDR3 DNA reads TGTGCCAGTACCACACACAGGGGGCGAAATCAGCCCCAGCATTTT.

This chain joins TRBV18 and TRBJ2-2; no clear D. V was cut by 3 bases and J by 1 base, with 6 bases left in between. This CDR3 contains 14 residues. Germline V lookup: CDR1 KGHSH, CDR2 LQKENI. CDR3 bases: TGTGCCAGCTCACCTGACTTGAACACCGGGGAGCTGTTTTTT. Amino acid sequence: CASSPDLNTGELFF.

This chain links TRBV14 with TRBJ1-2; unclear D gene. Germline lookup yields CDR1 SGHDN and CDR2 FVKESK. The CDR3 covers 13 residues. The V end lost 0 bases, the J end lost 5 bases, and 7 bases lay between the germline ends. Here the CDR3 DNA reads TGTGCCAGCAGCCAAGAATTCCGGTATGGCTACACCTTC. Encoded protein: CASSQEFRYGYTF.

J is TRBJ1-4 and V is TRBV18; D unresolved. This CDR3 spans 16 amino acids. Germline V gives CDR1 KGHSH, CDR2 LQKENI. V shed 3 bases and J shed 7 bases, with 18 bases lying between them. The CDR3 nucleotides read TGTGCCAGCTCACCCTTTGGCGGGGTAGGGAGTGAAAAACTGTTTTTT. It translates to CASSPFGGVGSEKLFF.

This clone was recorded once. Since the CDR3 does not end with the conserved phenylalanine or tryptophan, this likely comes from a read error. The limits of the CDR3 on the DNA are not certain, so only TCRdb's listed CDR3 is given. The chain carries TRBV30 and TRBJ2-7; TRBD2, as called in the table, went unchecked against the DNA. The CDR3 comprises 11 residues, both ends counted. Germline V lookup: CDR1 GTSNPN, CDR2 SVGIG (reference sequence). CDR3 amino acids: CAWSRIGTSSL.

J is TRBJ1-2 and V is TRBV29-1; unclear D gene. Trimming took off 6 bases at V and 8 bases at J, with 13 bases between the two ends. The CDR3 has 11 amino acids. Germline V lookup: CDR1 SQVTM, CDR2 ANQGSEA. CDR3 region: CSVAVIGGYTF. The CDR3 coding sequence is TGCAGCGTAGCCGTGATCGGGGGCTACACCTTC.

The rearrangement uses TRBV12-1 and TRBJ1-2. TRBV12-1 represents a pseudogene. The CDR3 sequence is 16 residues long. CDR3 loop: CASSFACTTELYGYTF. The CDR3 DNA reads TGTGCCAGCAGCTTTGCGTGTACCACGGAGCTCTATGGCTACACCTTC.

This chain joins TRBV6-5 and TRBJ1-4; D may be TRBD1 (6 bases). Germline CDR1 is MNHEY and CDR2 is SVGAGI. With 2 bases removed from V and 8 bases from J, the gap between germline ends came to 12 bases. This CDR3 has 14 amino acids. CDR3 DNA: TGTGCCAGCAGTTACGGGCAGAGGGGGGAAAAACTGTTTTTT. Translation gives CASSYGQRGEKLFF.

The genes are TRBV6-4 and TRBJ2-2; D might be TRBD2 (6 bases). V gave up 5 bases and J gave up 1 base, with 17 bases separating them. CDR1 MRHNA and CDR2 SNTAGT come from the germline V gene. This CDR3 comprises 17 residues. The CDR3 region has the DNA TGTGCCAGCAGTTACCGGGACTTTCCCAAGAACACCGGGGAGCTGTTTTTT. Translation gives CASSYRDFPKNTGELFF.

The CDR3 protein is CASSKETATYPHGYGYTF. The CDR3 nucleotides read TGTGCCAGCAGCAAAGAGACGGCGACTTACCCACATGGCTATGGCTACACCTTC. The V gene is TRBV21-1, the J gene TRBJ1-2. TRBV21-1 is shown as a pseudogene. The CDR3 length is 18 residues.

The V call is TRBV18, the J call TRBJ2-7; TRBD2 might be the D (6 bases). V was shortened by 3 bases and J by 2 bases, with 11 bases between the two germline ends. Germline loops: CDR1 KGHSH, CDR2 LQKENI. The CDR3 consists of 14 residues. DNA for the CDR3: TGTGCCAGCTCACCCCGGGACTCCGCCTACGAGCAGTACTTC. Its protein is CASSPRDSAYEQYF.

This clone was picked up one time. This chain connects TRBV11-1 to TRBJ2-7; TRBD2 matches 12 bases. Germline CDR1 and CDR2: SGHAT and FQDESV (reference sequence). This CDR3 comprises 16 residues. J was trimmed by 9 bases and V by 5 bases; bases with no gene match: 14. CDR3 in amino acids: CASSQRRLAGVEGQYF. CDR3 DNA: TGTGCCAGCAGCCAAAGGAGACTAGCGGGAGTGGAAGGGCAGTACTTC.

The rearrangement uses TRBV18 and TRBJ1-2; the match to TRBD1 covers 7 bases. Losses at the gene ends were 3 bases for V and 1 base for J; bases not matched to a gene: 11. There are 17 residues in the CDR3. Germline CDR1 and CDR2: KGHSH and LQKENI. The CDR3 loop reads CASSPVVGTASNYGYTF. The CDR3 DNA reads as TGTGCCAGCTCACCCGTGGTTGGGACAGCAAGTAACTATGGCTACACCTTC.

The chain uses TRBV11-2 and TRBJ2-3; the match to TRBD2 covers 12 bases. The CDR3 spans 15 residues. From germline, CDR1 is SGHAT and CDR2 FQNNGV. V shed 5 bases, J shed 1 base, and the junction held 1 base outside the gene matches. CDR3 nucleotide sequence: TGTGCCAGCAGCCGACTAGCGGGGGGCACAGATACGCAGTATTTT. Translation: CASSRLAGGTDTQYF.

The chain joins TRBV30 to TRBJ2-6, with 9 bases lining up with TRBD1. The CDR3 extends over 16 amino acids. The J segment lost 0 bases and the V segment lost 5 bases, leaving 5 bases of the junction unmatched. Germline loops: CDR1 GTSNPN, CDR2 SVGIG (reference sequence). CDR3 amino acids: CAWGRDRVSGANVLTF. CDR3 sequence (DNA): TGTGCCTGGGGCCGGGACAGGGTCTCTGGGGCCAACGTCCTGACTTTC.

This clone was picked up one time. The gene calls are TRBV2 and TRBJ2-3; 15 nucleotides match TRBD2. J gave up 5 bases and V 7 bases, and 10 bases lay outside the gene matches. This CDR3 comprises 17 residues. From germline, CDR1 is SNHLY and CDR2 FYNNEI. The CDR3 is CASTYGLAGGLIDTQYF. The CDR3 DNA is TGTGCCAGCACCTACGGACTAGCGGGGGGGCTTATAGATACGCAGTATTTT.

For the CDR3, the DNA is TGTGCCAGCAGTTTATACTGGTCCGACAATCAGCCCCAGCATTTT. Translated: CASSLYWSDNQPQHF. The chain employs TRBV27 and TRBJ1-5, with D uncertain. Germline V lookup: CDR1 MNHEY, CDR2 SMNVEV (reference sequence). This CDR3 spans 15 amino acids. V was pared by 1 base and J by 3 bases, with 10 bases between.

The chain's CDR3 is CASSPEAAETQYF. As DNA, the CDR3 is TGTGCCAGCAGCCCCGAGGCGGCTGAGACCCAGTACTTC. V usage is TRBV14 and J usage is TRBJ2-5; D not resolved. Per the germline V gene, CDR1 is SGHDN and CDR2 is FVKESK. This CDR3 has 13 residues. V dropped 4 bases and J dropped 5 bases, with 11 bases sitting between them.

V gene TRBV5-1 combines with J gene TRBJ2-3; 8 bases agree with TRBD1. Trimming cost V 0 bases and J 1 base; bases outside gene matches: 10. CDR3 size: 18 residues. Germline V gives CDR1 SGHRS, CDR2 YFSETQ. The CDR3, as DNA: TGCGCCAGCAGCTTGGCTCGGACAGGGATTTACGGCACAGATACGCAGTATTTT. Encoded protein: CASSLARTGIYGTDTQYF.

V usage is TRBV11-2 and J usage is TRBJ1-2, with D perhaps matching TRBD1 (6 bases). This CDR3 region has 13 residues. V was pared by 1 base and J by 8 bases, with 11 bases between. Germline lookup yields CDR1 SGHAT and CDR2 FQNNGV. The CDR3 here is CASSLVAQGGYTF. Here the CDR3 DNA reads TGTGCCAGCAGCTTAGTGGCCCAGGGGGGCTACACCTTC. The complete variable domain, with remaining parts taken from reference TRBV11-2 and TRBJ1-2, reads EAGVAQSPRYKIIEKRQSVAFWCNPISGHATLYWYQQILGQGPKLLIQFQNNGVVDDSQLPKDRFSAERLKGVDSTLKIQPAKLEDSAVYLCASSLVAQGGYTFGSGTRLTVV.

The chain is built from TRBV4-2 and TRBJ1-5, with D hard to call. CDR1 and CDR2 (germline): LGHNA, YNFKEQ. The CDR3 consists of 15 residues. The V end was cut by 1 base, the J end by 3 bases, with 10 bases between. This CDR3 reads CASSQGMPDNQPQHF. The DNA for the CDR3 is TGTGCCAGCAGCCAAGGAATGCCAGACAATCAGCCCCAGCATTTT.

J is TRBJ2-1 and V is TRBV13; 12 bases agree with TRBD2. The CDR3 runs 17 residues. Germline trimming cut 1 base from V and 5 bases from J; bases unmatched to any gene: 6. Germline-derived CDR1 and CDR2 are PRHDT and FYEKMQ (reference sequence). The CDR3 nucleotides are TGTGCCAGCAGCTTAGAGCTAGCGGGAGGGCCAAACAATGAGCAGTTCTTC. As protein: CASSLELAGGPNNEQFF.

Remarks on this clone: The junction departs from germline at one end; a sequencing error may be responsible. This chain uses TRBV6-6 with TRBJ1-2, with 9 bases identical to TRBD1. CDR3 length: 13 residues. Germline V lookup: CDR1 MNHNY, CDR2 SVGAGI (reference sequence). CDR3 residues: CASTQGTGPSAYF. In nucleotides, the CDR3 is TGTGCCAGCACTCAGGGGACAGGGCCTTCCGCATACTTC.

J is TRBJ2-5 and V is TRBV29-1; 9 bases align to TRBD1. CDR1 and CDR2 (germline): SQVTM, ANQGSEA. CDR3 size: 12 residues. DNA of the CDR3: TGCAGGGCCGGGACAGGGCAAGAGACCCAGTACTTC. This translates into CRAGTGQETQYF.

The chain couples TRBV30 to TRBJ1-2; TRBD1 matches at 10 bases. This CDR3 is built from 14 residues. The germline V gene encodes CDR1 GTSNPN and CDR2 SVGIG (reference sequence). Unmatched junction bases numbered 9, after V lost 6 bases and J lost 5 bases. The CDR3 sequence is CACAPGQGIYGYTF. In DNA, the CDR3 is TGTGCCTGTGCACCGGGACAGGGGATTTATGGCTACACCTTC.